This TCR beta chain was sequenced during a study of blood T cell repertoires in COVID-19. Looking at the study overall: Samples taken during acute and convalescent COVID-19 were collected in the United States, Italy and Spain. The cDNA or gDNA used as material had been derived from T cells, B-cell-depleted T cells, or PBMCs.

The CDR3 loop spans 15 amino acids. J gave up 6 bases and V 5 bases, and 6 bases lay outside the gene matches. From germline, CDR1 is SEHNR and CDR2 FQNEAQ (reference sequence). In the original analysis: The authors estimated nucleated cell counts from reference gene primer amplification. Assay used: immunoSEQ multiplex PCR; TCRdb lists only in-frame clones, some missing. V and J calls plus clone size are reproduced from that table; the DNA served to infer D and trimming. Among roughly 40,000 clones listed, more than 75% were seen once. This clonotype was obtained from an older man with acute or convalescent COVID-19. The sample comprised peripheral blood. This rearrangement joins TRBV7-9 to TRBJ2-1; TRBD2 aligns across 11 bases. The CDR3 DNA reads TGTGCCAGCAGCCCCCCCGGGACTAGCGGCAATGAGCAGTTCTTC. This encodes CASSPPGTSGNEQFF.